These 14 T cell receptor beta chains were all obtained from the same sample, sequenced in a study of cytomegalovirus exposure and HLA in healthy donors. PCR amplification relied on 60 Vbeta primers (plus 13 Jbeta primers). Produced via immunoSEQ multiplex PCR; TCRdb's table is partial and in-frame only. The table records some 180,000 clones, around 82% of them present only once. Sequencing was done on a sample of PBMCs. These TCRs come from a woman aged 25 to 39 in good health and CMV-seropositive.

Details on this clone: This CDR3 is also generated by other DNA sequences in the sample. This chain connects TRBV7-9 to TRBJ2-7; D unresolved. The germline gives CDR1 SEHNR, CDR2 FQNEAQ (reference sequence). The CDR3 loop spans 13 amino acids. The V gene lost 0 bases and the J gene lost 1 base, with 4 bases spanning the gap. The CDR3: CASSLAASYEQYF. The CDR3 DNA is TGTGCCAGCAGCTTAGCCGCGTCCTACGAGCAGTACTTC.

The genes are TRBV4-2 and TRBJ1-1; TRBD1 is a possible D gene (5 bases). This CDR3 is 15 amino acids long. From germline, CDR1 is LGHNA and CDR2 YNFKEQ. The ends were cut back, 4 bases at V and 3 bases at J, with 15 bases in the middle. The CDR3 sequence: CASSRAGGYDTEAFF. The CDR3 nucleotides are TGTGCCAGCAGCCGGGCGGGGGGGTACGACACTGAAGCTTTCTTT.

The chain carries TRBV5-6 and TRBJ2-7, with D perhaps TRBD1 (6 bases). Trimming left V 3 bases short and J 2 bases short, with 12 bases between. Germline CDR1 SGHDT, CDR2 YYEEEE. CDR3 length: 14 amino acids. CDR3 protein: CASSSGTRAYEQYF. The CDR3, as DNA: TGTGCCAGCAGCTCAGGGACACGGGCCTACGAGCAGTACTTC.

The CDR3 spells CASGDRDSEQYF. CDR3 coding DNA: TGTGCTAGTGGTGACAGGGATTCCGAGCAGTACTTC. The chain links TRBV12-5 to TRBJ2-7; 7 positions agree with TRBD1. Losses at the gene ends were 5 bases for V and 6 bases for J; bases not matched to a gene: 4. CDR1 is LGHNT, CDR2 FRNRAP, per germline. The CDR3 is made up of 12 amino acids. Looking up the rest from reference TRBV12-5 and TRBJ2-7 gives the full variable domain: DARVTQTPRHKVTEMGQEVTMRCQPILGHNTVFWYRQTMMQGLELLAYFRNRAPLDDSGMPKDRFSAEMPDATLATLKIQPSEPRDSAVYFCASGDRDSEQYFGPGTRLTVT.

The chain recombines TRBV28 with TRBJ2-3; TRBD2 might be the D (6 bases). Germline CDR1 MDHEN, CDR2 SYDVKM. This CDR3 region has 17 residues. Trimming removed 2 bases from V and 4 bases from J, with 19 bases in between. In DNA form, the CDR3 reads TGTGCCAGCAGTTTAGGGGGAGGACTCTCTATGGCAGATACGCAGTATTTT. Translating it yields CASSLGGGLSMADTQYF.

This clone was observed a handful of times. V usage is TRBV27 and J usage is TRBJ2-2; D might be TRBD2 (6 bases). Trimming removed 7 bases at V and 4 bases at J, with 16 bases between. The CDR3 has 15 amino acids. Germline V lookup: CDR1 MNHEY, CDR2 SMNVEV (reference sequence). CDR3 protein: CASTGLIGGTGELFF. Here the CDR3 DNA reads TGTGCCAGCACTGGGTTGATCGGGGGCACCGGGGAGCTGTTTTTT.

This clone has just a few counts. The chain combines TRBV6-6 with TRBJ2-7, with 9 bases that match TRBD1. V was clipped by 0 bases and J by 3 bases; unmatched bases: 3. CDR3 length: 15 amino acids. Germline assignment: CDR1 MNHNY and CDR2 SVGAGI (reference sequence). The CDR3 loop is CASSYSTGQGYEQYF. The CDR3 DNA sequence: TGTGCCAGCAGTTACTCAACGGGACAGGGCTACGAGCAGTACTTC.

The J gene is TRBJ1-4, the V gene TRBV6-9; 7 bases fit TRBD1. Germline-derived CDR1 and CDR2 are MNHGY and SVAAGI. V was pared by 4 bases and J by 7 bases, with 12 bases of the junction left unmatched. This CDR3 is 16 amino acids long. DNA of the CDR3: TGTGCCAGCAGTTCCCCCCACAGGGGATTAAGTGAAAAACTGTTTTTT. It codes for CASSSPHRGLSEKLFF.

In its sample, this clone was seen once. The genes are TRBV4-1 and TRBJ2-1; a weak D match, TRBD2 (5 bases). V was cut by 1 base and J by 0 bases, with 10 bases left in between. The CDR3 length is 16 residues. In germline, CDR1 is MGHRA, CDR2 YSYEKL. Here the CDR3 DNA reads TGCGCCAGCAGCCAAGGCAGGAGGAGCTCCTACAATGAGCAGTTCTTC. Protein sequence: CASSQGRRSSYNEQFF.

The genes are TRBV27 and TRBJ2-7; 8 bases align to TRBD2. V dropped 4 bases and J dropped 0; count of bases not matched to a gene: 8. The CDR3 is made up of 16 amino acids. Germline V gives CDR1 MNHEY, CDR2 SMNVEV (reference sequence). CDR3: CASSSGGLAGSYEQYF. CDR3 in DNA: TGTGCCAGCAGTTCTGGGGGGCTAGCGGGCTCCTACGAGCAGTACTTC.

This chain links TRBV9 with TRBJ1-2, with D unresolved. The CDR3 runs 16 residues. V lost 3 bases to trimming and J lost 8 bases, with 23 bases between them. Germline values: CDR1 SGDLS, CDR2 YYNGEE. The CDR3 here is CASSAVVGVSLRGYTF. In DNA, the CDR3 is TGTGCCAGCAGCGCCGTCGTCGGGGTTTCGTTACGGGGCTACACCTTC.

The chain has TRBV10-3 and TRBJ1-4; D perhaps matches TRBD1 (5 bases). This CDR3 contains 14 residues. Trimming removed 4 bases at V and 3 bases at J, with 9 bases between. The germline gives CDR1 ENHRY, CDR2 SYGVKD. The CDR3 region has the DNA TGTGCCATCAGTGGGGGCACGGCTAATGAAAAACTGTTTTTT. This encodes CAISGGTANEKLFF.

In this sample, this clone turned up a few times. This chain joins TRBV7-8 and TRBJ1-2, with a weak D call TRBD1 (5 bases). V lost 1 base and J 8 bases, leaving 14 bases between the germline ends. This CDR3 is 14 amino acids long. Germline values: CDR1 SGHVS, CDR2 FQNEAQ. Here the CDR3 reads CASSLERQRGGYTF. The CDR3 nucleotides read TGTGCCAGCAGCTTAGAGCGACAGCGTGGAGGCTACACCTTC.

V gene TRBV30 combines with J gene TRBJ2-2; D gene unclear. Between the trimmed V and J ends, which lost 4 bases and 7 bases, there was a span of 10 bases. This CDR3 is built from 12 residues. Germline assignment: CDR1 GTSNPN and CDR2 SVGIG (reference sequence). The CDR3 protein is CAWTGRYGELFF. CDR3 DNA: TGTGCCTGGACTGGCCGTTACGGGGAGCTGTTTTTT.